This TCR beta chain was sequenced for a study of identical twins. Study-level points and caveats: Cord blood beta clonotypes that were abundant carried fewer insertions, and memory repertoires showed no such trend. Compared with models, monozygotic twins showed more out-of-frame TCR alpha sharing.

Trimming left V 6 bases short and J 15 bases short, with 21 bases between. CDR3 length equals 13 residues. Germline CDR1 and CDR2: LGHNT and FRNRAP. Worth noting for this clonotype: Its antigen remains unknown.

MiXCR, run by TCRdb on the 5' RACE reads, gives a single entry per CDR3 protein. This table has around 450,000 distinct CDR3 sequences, 14% appearing once. These sequences were also reported in another study, on yellow fever vaccine responses in identical twins.

The chain carries TRBV12-5 and TRBJ2-1; TRBD1 or TRBD2 may be the D gene (5 bases each). This sequence originates from a woman aged 18-29 years in good health. What was sequenced was CD4+ T cells sorted from blood. CDR3 DNA: TGTGCTAGTGGCCAATGGGACGCACCTAGGGCGTTCTTC. Translating it yields CASGQWDAPRAFF.